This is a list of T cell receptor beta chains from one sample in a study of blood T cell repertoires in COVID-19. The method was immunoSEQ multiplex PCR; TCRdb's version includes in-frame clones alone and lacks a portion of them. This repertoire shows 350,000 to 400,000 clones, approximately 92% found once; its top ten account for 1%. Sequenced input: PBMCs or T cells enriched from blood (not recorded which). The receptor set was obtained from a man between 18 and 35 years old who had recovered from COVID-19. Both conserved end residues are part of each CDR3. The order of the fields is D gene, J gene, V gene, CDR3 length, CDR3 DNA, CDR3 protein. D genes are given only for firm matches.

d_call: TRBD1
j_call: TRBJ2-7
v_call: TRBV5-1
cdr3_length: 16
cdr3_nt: TGCGCCAGCAGCCCCAGATCGGGACAGGGGAACTACGAGCAGTACTTC
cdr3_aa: CASSPRSGQGNYEQYF

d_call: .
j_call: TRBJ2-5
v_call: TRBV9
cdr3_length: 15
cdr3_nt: TGTGCCAGCACCAGAGCCGAGGAGCCCCAAGAGACCCAGTACTTC
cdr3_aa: CASTRAEEPQETQYF

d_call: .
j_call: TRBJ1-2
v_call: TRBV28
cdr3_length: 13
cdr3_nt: TGTGCCAGCAGCCTCCAGGCCCACGATGGGTACACCTTC
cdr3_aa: CASSLQAHDGYTF

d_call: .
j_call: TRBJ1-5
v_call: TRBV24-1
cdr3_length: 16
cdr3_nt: TGTGCCACCAGTGATCAACCAGGGGTTGGCGGTCAGCCCCAGCATTTT
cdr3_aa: CATSDQPGVGGQPQHF

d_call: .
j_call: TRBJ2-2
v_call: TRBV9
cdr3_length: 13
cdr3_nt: TGTGCCAGCAGCGAAACAGGGCCCGGGGAGCTGTTTTTT
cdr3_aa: CASSETGPGELFF

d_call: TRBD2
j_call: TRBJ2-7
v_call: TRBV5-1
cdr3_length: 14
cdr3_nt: TGCGCCAGCAGCTTGGTCGGGGGGGAGGACGAGCAGTACTTC
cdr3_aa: CASSLVGGEDEQYF

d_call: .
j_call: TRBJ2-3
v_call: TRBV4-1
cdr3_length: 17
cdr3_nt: TGCGCCAGCAGCCAACCACGGAAAGCGGACTTGAAAGATACGCAGTATTTT
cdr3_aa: CASSQPRKADLKDTQYF

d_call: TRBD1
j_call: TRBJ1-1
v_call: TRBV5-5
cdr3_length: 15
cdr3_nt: TGTGCCAGCAGCTTGGTGCGGACAGGGGGCATCGAAGCTTTCTTT
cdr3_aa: CASSLVRTGGIEAFF

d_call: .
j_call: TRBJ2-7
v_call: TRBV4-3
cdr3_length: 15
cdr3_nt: TGCGCCAGCAGCCAACTTAGGGGGTTAGCCTACGAGCAGTACTTC
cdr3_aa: CASSQLRGLAYEQYF

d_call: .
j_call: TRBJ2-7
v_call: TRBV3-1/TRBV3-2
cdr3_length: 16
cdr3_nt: TGTGCCAGCAGCCTCGAGAGGAGCCCTACAAACTACGAGCAGTACTTC
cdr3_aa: CASSLERSPTNYEQYF

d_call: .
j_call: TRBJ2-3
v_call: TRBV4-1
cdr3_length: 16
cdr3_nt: TGCGCCAGCAGCCGCCCGCCGGGGGAGCCCACAGATACGCAGTATTTT
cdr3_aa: CASSRPPGEPTDTQYF

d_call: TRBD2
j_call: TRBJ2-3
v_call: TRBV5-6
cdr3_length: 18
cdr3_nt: TGTGCCAGCAGCTTGTACGGGAAGACTAGCGGGGACACAGATACGCAGTATTTT
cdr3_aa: CASSLYGKTSGDTDTQYF

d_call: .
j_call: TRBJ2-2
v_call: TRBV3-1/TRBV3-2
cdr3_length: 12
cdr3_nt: TGTGCCAGCAGCCAAGCTGCCGGGGAGCTGTTTTTT
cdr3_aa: CASSQAAGELFF

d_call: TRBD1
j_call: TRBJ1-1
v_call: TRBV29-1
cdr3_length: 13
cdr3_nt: TGCAGCGCGGCGACAGGGTCGAACACTGAAGCTTTCTTT
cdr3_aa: CSAATGSNTEAFF

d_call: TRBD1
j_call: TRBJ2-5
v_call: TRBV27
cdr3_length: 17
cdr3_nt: TGTGCCAGCAGTTTAGGTTTAGGACAGGGGGCCGGTGAGACCCAGTACTTC
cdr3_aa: CASSLGLGQGAGETQYF

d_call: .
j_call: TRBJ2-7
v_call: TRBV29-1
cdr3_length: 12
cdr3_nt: TGCAGCGTTGTGAGGGGGGGGAACGAGCAGTACTTC
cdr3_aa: CSVVRGGNEQYF

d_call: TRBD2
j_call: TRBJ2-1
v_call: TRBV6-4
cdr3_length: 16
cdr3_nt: TGTGCCAGCAGTGACTCGCCGACGGGAGGGCCCATTGAGCAGTTCTTC
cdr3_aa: CASSDSPTGGPIEQFF

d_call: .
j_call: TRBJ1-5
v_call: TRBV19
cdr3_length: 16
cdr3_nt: TGTGCCAGTAGTACCCAGGCGGGGGTCGGGGATCAGCCCCAGCATTTT
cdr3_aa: CASSTQAGVGDQPQHF

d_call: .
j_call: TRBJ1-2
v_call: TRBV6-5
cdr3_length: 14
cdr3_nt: TGTGCCAGCGATAGGGGGGGAGAAGGGTATGGCTACACCTTC
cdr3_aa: CASDRGGEGYGYTF

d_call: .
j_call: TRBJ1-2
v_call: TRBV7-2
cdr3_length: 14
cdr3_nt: TGTGCCAGCAGCTTGGATGGACAGCTCTATGGCTACACCTTC
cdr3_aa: CASSLDGQLYGYTF

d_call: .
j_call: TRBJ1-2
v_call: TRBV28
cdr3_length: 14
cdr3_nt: TGTGCCAGCAGTTTATCAGGGTACCTATATGGCTACACCTTC
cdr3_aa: CASSLSGYLYGYTF

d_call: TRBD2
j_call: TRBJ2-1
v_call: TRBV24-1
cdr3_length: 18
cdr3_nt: TGTGCCACCAGTGATACCCGCAGGGTCCTAGCGGGGGTTAATGAGCAGTTCTTC
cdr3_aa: CATSDTRRVLAGVNEQFF